There are a few counts of the clone carrying this T cell receptor (beta chain). Its antigen is undetermined. Time point denoted: patch test 1, 2 weeks after DPC sensitization. Described treatment: therapeutic diphenylcyclopropenone sensitization with weekly scalp DPC. Researchers extracted total RNA from unfractionated whole blood. This sample is drawn from a study of human T cells and chemical hapten exposure. The library attached unique molecular identifiers to individual cDNA molecules. A single record per CDR3 protein comes from TCRdb applying MiXCR to the RACE reads. The data contain under 150,000 distinct CDR3 sequences, 9.5% to 13% of them singletons. Findings of the study overall: The presence of alopecia in the donors means their immune response may differ from healthy people's. Relative to control repertoires, expanded TCRs gave rise to significantly more large CDR3 similarity clusters.

This clonotype was obtained from a woman in her fifties or sixties with alopecia areata. Some clones in this sample may be carry-over from other donors' samples. The sequenced sample was whole blood, obtained in connection with sensitization to the hapten diphenylcyclopropenone (DPC).

The CDR3 sequence: CASSAGQGYGYTF. CDR3 nucleotide sequence: TGTGCCAGCTCTGCCGGACAGGGCTATGGCTACACCTTC. The chain is built from TRBV18 and TRBJ1-2; 8 bases line up with TRBD1. Germline-derived CDR1 and CDR2 are KGHSH and LQKENI. V lost 6 bases, J lost 4 bases, and 4 bases stayed unmatched. The CDR3 has 13 residues.